A single sample is the source of the 13 T cell receptor beta chains below, sequenced in a study of T cells after yellow fever vaccination. One entry per CDR3 protein, called by TCRdb with MiXCR from the 5' RACE reads. This sample has fewer than 500,000 distinct CDR3 sequences, with 18% found just once. The sample in question was PBMCs, obtained before the yellow fever booster vaccination. These TCRs come from a man aged 18 to 30 who received the YFV17D yellow fever vaccine.

This clonotype came up a few times. The V call is TRBV20-1, the J call TRBJ2-1; 11 bases are shared with TRBD2. Germline V gene sequence: CDR1 DFQATT, CDR2 SNEGSKA (reference sequence). The junction had 23 bases not matched to a gene; V was cut back by 5 bases and J by 2 bases. This CDR3 region has 21 residues. CDR3 loop: CSAQRGGPGLAALGAYNEQFF. The CDR3 DNA reads TGCAGTGCTCAGCGGGGGGGGCCGGGACTAGCGGCCCTCGGCGCCTACAATGAGCAGTTCTTC.

This clonotype was counted only a few times. The J gene is TRBJ2-7, the V gene TRBV4-1; D may be TRBD2 (5 bases). The CDR3 totals 15 residues. V dropped 4 bases and J dropped 0 bases, with 13 bases sitting between them. Germline CDR1 MGHRA, CDR2 YSYEKL. The CDR3 loop reads CASSRGSAFSYEQYF. The CDR3 DNA reads as TGCGCCAGCAGCCGAGGGTCGGCGTTCTCCTACGAGCAGTACTTC.

The chain recombines TRBV7-2 with TRBJ2-3, with D maybe TRBD1 (6 bases). Trimming stripped 4 bases from V and 2 bases from J, with 16 bases between. CDR3 length: 16 residues. CDR1 SGHTA and CDR2 FQGNSA come from the germline V gene. The CDR3 reads CASSYGTPTYTDTQYF. In DNA form, the CDR3 reads TGTGCCAGCAGCTACGGGACACCGACTTACACAGATACGCAGTATTTT.

The V call is TRBV12-3 or TRBV12-4, the J call TRBJ2-1; possible D gene TRBD2, 6 bases. V lost 6 bases and J 7 bases, leaving 22 bases between the germline ends. This CDR3 spans 16 amino acids. In DNA form, the CDR3 reads TGTGCCAGCAGAATAATCGGTCTCGGGGGTAGGAATGAGCAGTTCTTC. It yields the protein CASRIIGLGGRNEQFF.

This clonotype was seen more than once but under ten times. V usage is TRBV12-3 or TRBV12-4 and J usage is TRBJ2-2; D gene uncertain. The CDR3 spans 12 residues. Trimming shortened V by 7 bases and J by 5 bases, and 8 bases separated the two germline ends. This chain's CDR3 is CASTRSTGELFF. CDR3 nucleotide sequence: TGTGCCAGCACTCGGAGTACCGGGGAGCTGTTTTTT.

The J gene is TRBJ2-7, the V gene TRBV27; D gene unclear. V shed 5 bases and J shed 3 bases, with 14 bases lying between them. The CDR3 is 14 amino acids. Germline CDR1 and CDR2: MNHEY and SMNVEV (reference sequence). In DNA, the CDR3 is TGTGCCAGCAGTCCCTCCCGAGCTCTCTACGAGCAGTACTTC. Translating gives CASSPSRALYEQYF.

J is TRBJ1-1 and V is TRBV4-3; D is uncertain. The CDR3 is 14 residues long. The V end lost 1 base, the J end lost 4 bases, and 10 bases lay between the germline ends. Germline V gene data show CDR1 as LGHNA and CDR2 as YSLEER. The CDR3 loop reads CASSQGSGGTEAFF. The CDR3, as DNA: TGCGCCAGCAGCCAAGGCTCCGGCGGCACTGAAGCTTTCTTT.

There are a few counts of this clonotype. The J gene is TRBJ2-5, the V gene TRBV4-3; TRBD2 aligns across 10 bases. CDR1 and CDR2 (germline): LGHNA, YSLEER. The V gene end was trimmed by 4 bases and the J gene end by 5 bases; junction bases not matched to a gene: 10. The CDR3 runs to 16 residues. The CDR3 DNA reads TGCGCCAGCAGCCGAGGACTAGCGGTGGCGGGGGAGACCCAGTACTTC. Protein sequence: CASSRGLAVAGETQYF.

The table lists this clonotype with a few counts. The chain employs TRBV5-4 and TRBJ2-7, with D possibly matching TRBD2 (7 bases). Trimming stripped 4 bases from V and 0 bases from J, with 14 bases between. CDR3 length: 15 amino acids. The germline V gene has CDR1 SGHNT and CDR2 YYREEE (reference sequence). The CDR3 is CASSGGAGNSYEQYF. The CDR3 DNA follows: TGTGCCAGCAGCGGGGGGGCGGGGAACTCCTACGAGCAGTACTTC.

This chain links TRBV20-1 with TRBJ2-5, with D possibly matching TRBD2 (5 bases). The length of the CDR3 is 13 residues. Germline values: CDR1 DFQATT, CDR2 SNEGSKA (reference sequence). Trimming pared 3 bases from V and 4 bases from J, leaving 12 bases between. In DNA, the CDR3 is TGCAGTGCTAGGTACGGGATAGCAGAGACCCAGTACTTC. Translated: CSARYGIAETQYF.

As to this clonotype: Germline is not matched at one junction end, which may reflect a read error. The chain couples TRBV4-3 to TRBJ2-3; 10 bases align to TRBD1. The germline V gene encodes CDR1 LGHNA and CDR2 YSLEER. The CDR3 has 17 residues. Here the CDR3 reads CASSQLPGQGIRDTEYF. The CDR3 bases are TGCGCCAGCAGCCAACTCCCGGGACAGGGGATAAGAGATACGGAGTATTTT.

The chain carries TRBV6-2 or TRBV6-3 and TRBJ1-2, with TRBD1 matching over 7 bases. Germline assignment: CDR1 MNHEY and CDR2 SVGEGT. The CDR3 length is 15 residues. J gave up 5 bases and V 5 bases, and 11 bases lay outside the gene matches. CDR3 sequence (DNA): TGTGCCAGCAGTCCCCCCCGGGACAGCCAATATGGCTACACCTTC. This encodes CASSPPRDSQYGYTF.

This clonotype was found a few times. The chain has TRBV9 and TRBJ2-1; D is possibly TRBD2 (6 bases). The V gene's germline CDR1 is SGDLS and CDR2 YYNGEE. Trimming removed 4 bases at V and 9 bases at J, with 17 bases between. The length of the CDR3 is 14 residues. CDR3 in DNA: TGTGCCAGCAGCCTCTTCCTCGGGGGTGGTGAGCAGTTCTTC. Its translation is CASSLFLGGGEQFF.